The 4 T cell receptor beta chains reported below all come from one sample, sequenced in a study of blood T cell repertoires in COVID-19. Clones were read by immunoSEQ multiplex PCR, and TCRdb kept only the in-frame ones, dropping some. The sample holds 250,000 to 350,000 clones, roughly 86% seen once. Material: peripheral blood. Receptors originate from a man aged 18 to 29 with active or convalescent COVID-19.

The chain combines TRBV6-5 with TRBJ2-5; 9 bases line up with TRBD1. The J segment lost 7 bases and the V segment lost 0 bases, leaving 6 bases of the junction unmatched. The germline gives CDR1 MNHEY, CDR2 SVGAGI. The CDR3 totals 15 residues. The CDR3 bases are TGTGCCAGCAGTTACTCGAGGACAGGGGTAGGGACCCAGTACTTC. Protein sequence: CASSYSRTGVGTQYF.

The V call is TRBV3-1 (or the pseudogene TRBV3-2), the J call TRBJ2-5; D is undetermined. V was trimmed by 0 bases and J by 7 bases, leaving 9 bases between them. This CDR3 contains 13 residues. The V gene's germline CDR1 is LGHDT and CDR2 YNNKEL (reference sequence). CDR3 sequence (DNA): TGTGCCAGCAGCCAAGAAGGAAAGCGGACCCAGTACTTC. It is translated as CASSQEGKRTQYF.

This chain joins TRBV2 and TRBJ2-3; TRBD2 is a possible D gene (6 bases). CDR1 SNHLY and CDR2 FYNNEI come from the germline V gene. Trimming left V 11 bases short and J 2 bases short, with 17 bases between. The CDR3 contains 14 residues. In DNA, the CDR3 is TGTGCCGGAATCCGGGACTCGCCCACAGATACGCAGTATTTT. Protein product: CAGIRDSPTDTQYF.

The chain employs TRBV3-1 (or the pseudogene TRBV3-2) and TRBJ1-2, with TRBD1 as a possible D gene (5 bases). Deletions cut 8 bases from V and 5 bases from J, with 18 bases between. The CDR3 consists of 14 residues. The germline CDR1 and CDR2 sequences are LGHDT and YNNKEL (reference sequence). The DNA for the CDR3 is TGTGCCAGCTCCGGAGGGGCCAGGCAGTATGGCTACACCTTC. Translating it yields CASSGGARQYGYTF.